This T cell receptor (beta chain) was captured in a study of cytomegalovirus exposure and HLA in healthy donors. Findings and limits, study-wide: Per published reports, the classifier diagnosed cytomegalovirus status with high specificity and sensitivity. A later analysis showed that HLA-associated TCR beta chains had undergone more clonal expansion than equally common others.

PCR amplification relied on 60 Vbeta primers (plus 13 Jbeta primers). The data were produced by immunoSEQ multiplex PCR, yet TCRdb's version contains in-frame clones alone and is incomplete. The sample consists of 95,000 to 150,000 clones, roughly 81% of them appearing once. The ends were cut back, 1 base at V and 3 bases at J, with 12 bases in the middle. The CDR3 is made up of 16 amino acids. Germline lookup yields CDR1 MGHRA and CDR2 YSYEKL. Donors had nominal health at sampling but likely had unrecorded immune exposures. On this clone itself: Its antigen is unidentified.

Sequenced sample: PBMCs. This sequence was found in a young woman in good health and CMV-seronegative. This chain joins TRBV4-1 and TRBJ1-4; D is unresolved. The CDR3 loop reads CASSQGSGEANEKLFF. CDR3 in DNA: TGCGCCAGCAGCCAAGGGTCCGGGGAGGCTAATGAAAAACTGTTTTTT.